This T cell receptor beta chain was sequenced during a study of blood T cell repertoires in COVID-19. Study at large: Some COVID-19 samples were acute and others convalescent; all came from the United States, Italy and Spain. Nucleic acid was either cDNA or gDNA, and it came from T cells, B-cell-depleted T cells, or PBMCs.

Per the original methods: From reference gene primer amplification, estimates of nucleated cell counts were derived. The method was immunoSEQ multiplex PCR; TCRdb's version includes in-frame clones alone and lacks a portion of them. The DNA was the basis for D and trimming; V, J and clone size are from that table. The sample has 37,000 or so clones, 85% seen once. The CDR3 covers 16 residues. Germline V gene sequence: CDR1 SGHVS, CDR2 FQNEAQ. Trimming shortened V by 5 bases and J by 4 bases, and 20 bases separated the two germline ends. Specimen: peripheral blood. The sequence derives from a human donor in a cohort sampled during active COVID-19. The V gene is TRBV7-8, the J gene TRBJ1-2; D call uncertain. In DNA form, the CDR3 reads TGTGCCAGCAGCCTTCGGACCGGGAGGGTAACCTATGGCTACACCTTC. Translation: CASSLRTGRVTYGYTF.